This T cell receptor beta chain stems from a study of beta chain features in type 1 diabetes (dated by TCRdb to the late 2010s). As for the study more broadly: Patients and healthy donors did not differ in mean age, gender distribution, total cell number or subset yield. Naive and central memory subsets were obtained from all 28 donors, but regulatory and stem cell-like memory subsets were isolated from only 8 patients and roughly 8 healthy donors. In the study, recently diagnosed type 1 diabetes patients and matched healthy donors were compared on the TCRB repertoires of their sorted circulating CD4+ T cell subsets. Across all samples, some 110,000,000 sorted cells were examined, and cell number per subset correlated strongly with RNA yield.

As to this clone: The antigen this receptor binds is unknown. No base quality information exists; no much larger clone differs at one position.

All of the isolated RNA was reverse transcribed with the High Capacity cDNA Reverse Transcription Kit, so expressed TCRB transcripts were sequenced. Naive, central memory and regulatory T cell samples underwent deep immunoSEQ sequencing, averaging around 3.9 million total reads per sample. Sorted cells were lysed in RLT buffer and RNA was extracted with DNase-treated RNeasy Micro or Mini kits, depending on cell number. To prevent cross-contamination, every cell subset was processed on its own, while patient and healthy donor samples were processed together. The immunoSEQ multiplex PCR was used to amplify TCRB sequences from cDNA, yielding 87-bp fragments that span the CDR3 region. Sequencing of the amplicons was done on the Illumina HiSeq platform. For the original study's pipeline: PCR bias was corrected computationally using synthetic template baselines, and reads within Hamming distance 2 were collapsed, with unmergeable singletons discarded. By aligning reads against IMGT, V, D and J genes, CDR3 length, and insertions or deletions at six rearrangement sites were assigned. Clonotype counts were normalized to sorted cell number within each subset before computing true diversity and Gini coefficients with the tcR R package. Repertoire sharing was quantified using the overlap coefficient calculated on TCRB nucleotide sequences. The clones in this table, taken by TCRdb from immuneACCESS, are in-frame only. Not every clone is retained; where verified, under half of the shortfall comes from an unresolved V gene, and the cause of the rest is unknown. Clone size and V and J calls were adopted from that table, with D and trimming inferred from the DNA. Recorded for this sample are 140,000 to 150,000 clones; about 50% of them occurred a single time. The ten most abundant clones make up roughly 0.4% of the sample.

The paper's findings and limits, for the study overall: A moderate but significant shortening of TCRB CDR3 length was observed in type 1 diabetes patients in all four CD4+ subsets. At VDJ recombination sites, patients with type 1 diabetes made fewer insertions and deleted more nucleotides, a pattern implying thymic rearrangement abnormalities. Naive, central memory and regulatory TCRB repertoires appeared more similar among patients than among healthy donors. Because cDNA rather than genomic DNA was sequenced, highly expressing activated cells could have been over-represented, although no difference in activation and CD3 levels was found between groups. Shorter templates might be favored by PCR, yet because patient and control samples were amplified and corrected together, any such skew would affect both groups equally. HLA sub-analyses involved small numbers of individuals, so any influence of HLA type on TCRB rearrangement remained unresolved.

A single peripheral blood draw of approximately 120 mL on average was collected from each donor into heparinised tubes. Using a panel that included CD45RO, CCR7, CD25, CD127, CD95 and CD27, naive, central memory, regulatory and stem cell-like memory CD4+ T cells were sorted on a BD FACSAria II. Purity was above 98% for every sorted population. PBMCs were isolated right away by Lymphoprep density gradient centrifugation and were stained directly, without culture. So that batch effects would be minimized, each experiment stained and sorted samples in pairs, pairing one healthy donor with one patient. Germline trimming: 5 bases from V, 7 bases from J; junction bases outside gene matches: 9. Sequences SGHTA (CDR1) and FQGNSA (CDR2) are obtained from the germline V gene. The CDR3 runs 14 amino acids, cysteine and phenylalanine included. CDR3 DNA only is kept here, 42 bases in frame from base 1.

The sequencing input was Tregs from blood. This specimen's cell subset or site label, per the study, means: regulatory CD4+ T cells. This TCR derives from a man aged 18 to 29 in good health. The chain is made from TRBV7-2 and TRBJ1-2, and 8 junctional nucleotides match TRBD1. The CDR3 corresponds to CASSRVTTGVGYTF. The DNA is as follows: TGTGCCAGCAGCCGGGTAACGACAGGGGTTGGCTACACCTTC.